This passage covers 9 T cell receptor beta chains from one sample sequenced in a study of T cells after posttransplantation cyclophosphamide. Assay used: immunoSEQ multiplex PCR; TCRdb lists only in-frame clones, some missing. The sample lists 25,000 or so clones, roughly 83% occurring once. The sequencing input was PBMCs. These receptors were taken from an older woman with a blood cancer, CMV-positive, and with a related stem cell donor.

The chain is built from TRBV2 and TRBJ2-1, with TRBD2 matching 13 bases. Germline assignment: CDR1 SNHLY and CDR2 FYNNEI. Trimming took 6 bases from V and 6 from J; bases not matched to a gene: 5. The CDR3 sequence is 15 residues long. The CDR3: CASRPGLAGFNEQFF. In DNA form, the CDR3 reads TGTGCCAGCAGACCGGGACTAGCGGGATTCAATGAGCAGTTCTTC.

The rearrangement uses TRBV2 and TRBJ2-5, with TRBD2 identical over 8 bases. Germline loops: CDR1 SNHLY, CDR2 FYNNEI. The CDR3 loop spans 13 amino acids. J gave up 5 bases and V 4 bases, and 3 bases lay outside the gene matches. CDR3 sequence: CASSGAGVETQYF. In DNA form, the CDR3 reads TGTGCCAGCAGTGGAGCGGGAGTGGAGACCCAGTACTTC.

This clone has only one observation. The chain combines TRBV18 with TRBJ1-1, with D tentatively TRBD1 (5 bases). CDR3 length: 18 residues. The V and J ends lost 1 base and 3 bases respectively, with 21 bases between them. Germline values: CDR1 KGHSH, CDR2 LQKENI. The CDR3 bases are TGTGCCAGCTCACCACTGCCAGGGAAGAGAAGGGTCGACACTGAAGCTTTCTTT. Encoded protein: CASSPLPGKRRVDTEAFF.

This chain links TRBV28 with TRBJ1-5; D gene uncertain. The V end lost 6 bases, the J end lost 1 base, and 13 bases lay between the germline ends. Germline CDR1 is MDHEN and CDR2 is SYDVKM. The CDR3 covers 15 residues. This CDR3 reads CASRSGGPSNQPQHF. In DNA form, the CDR3 reads TGTGCCAGCAGGTCTGGAGGTCCCAGCAATCAGCCCCAGCATTTT.

The chain employs TRBV6-5 and TRBJ2-3; TRBD2 agrees at 8 bases. The CDR3 spans 14 residues. Germline V lookup: CDR1 MNHEY, CDR2 SVGAGI. Trimming took 6 bases from V and 6 from J; bases not matched to a gene: 8. CDR3 amino acids: CASRVKREWDTQYF. DNA of the CDR3: TGTGCCAGCAGGGTCAAGCGGGAGTGGGATACGCAGTATTTT.

The V and J genes are TRBV6-5 and TRBJ2-3, with 8 bases that match TRBD2. Germline V lookup: CDR1 MNHEY, CDR2 SVGAGI. The V gene end was trimmed by 5 bases and the J gene end by 5 bases; junction bases not matched to a gene: 0. This CDR3 is built from 12 residues. CDR3 region: CASSLAGDTQYF. In DNA, the CDR3 is TGTGCCAGCAGTCTAGCGGGAGATACGCAGTATTTT.

The rearrangement uses TRBV5-1 and TRBJ2-1, with 7 bases identical to TRBD1. Germline assignment: CDR1 SGHRS and CDR2 YFSETQ. The J segment lost 5 bases and the V segment lost 4 bases, leaving 6 bases of the junction unmatched. The CDR3 spans 14 residues. The CDR3 bases are TGCGCCAGCAGCCGTCAGGGGGTCGACAATGAGCAGTTCTTC. Amino acid sequence: CASSRQGVDNEQFF.

This chain uses TRBV27 with TRBJ2-2, with 8 bases that match TRBD1. With 6 bases clipped from V and 7 bases from J, the junction kept 13 bases outside the gene matches. The CDR3 covers 16 residues. CDR1 MNHEY and CDR2 SMNVEV come from the germline V gene (reference sequence). CDR3 in DNA: TGTGCCAGCAGCGATTGGACAGGGAAGGGTAACGGGGAGCTGTTTTTT. This codes for CASSDWTGKGNGELFF.

The chain has TRBV9 and TRBJ1-1; 8 bases line up with TRBD1. The germline V gene encodes CDR1 SGDLS and CDR2 YYNGEE. This CDR3 has 14 amino acids. Losses at the gene ends were 4 bases for V and 5 bases for J; bases not matched to a gene: 7. The CDR3 bases are TGTGCCAGCAGCAAACAGGGGGGGGTGACTGAAGCTTTCTTT. Amino acids: CASSKQGGVTEAFF.